Sequencing of this T cell receptor beta chain was carried out in a study of human T cells and chemical hapten exposure. Germline values: CDR1 DFQATT, CDR2 SNEGSKA (reference sequence). The CDR3 sequence is 14 residues long. Trimming pared 6 bases from V and 6 bases from J, leaving 18 bases between. This clonotype was found many times. Time point of the sample: healthy volunteer bleed at 6 weeks. Before extraction, the whole blood was not fractionated, and total RNA was taken from it. Per the authors' pipeline: Ranging from about 20,000 to 700,000, TCR counts per sample had a median value of around 91,000. TCRdb reprocessed the RACE reads via MiXCR and lists one record per CDR3 protein. For this entry, the V and J calls and clone size follow TCRdb and not the study's own pipeline. This table has 60,000 to 80,000 distinct CDR3 sequences, approximately 6.2% appearing once.

The J gene is TRBJ2-1, the V gene TRBV20-1, with D tentatively TRBD2 (5 bases). The sequence derives from a female donor in good health. Some clones in this sample may be carry-over from other donors' samples. Sequencing was carried out using whole blood. The CDR3 loop reads CSAERGEKRNEQFF. CDR3 DNA sequence: TGCAGTGCCGAACGTGGGGAGAAGCGCAATGAGCAGTTCTTC.